Listed below are T cell receptor beta chains from one sample, sequenced in a study of T-cell memory formation after mild COVID-19. TCRdb reanalysed the 5' RACE reads using MiXCR and keeps one entry per CDR3 protein. The data hold about 540,000 distinct CDR3 sequences, with around 21% observed a single time. Sequencing was done on a sample of PBMCs or a T cell subset sorted from them (not recorded which). The receptors stem from an adult woman who had mild COVID-19 (a few samples of this study predate the infection). Cell type and time point are not known. The CDR3 runs from the conserved cysteine through the conserved F or W. A D gene is named only where the DNA matches it firmly. Not every row has a clone size; where given, it reads once, few, many or a size class.

j_call: TRBJ1-5
clone_size: few
v_call: TRBV7-9
d_call: TRBD1
cdr3_length: 16
cdr3_aa: CASSSYRGDSNQPQHF
cdr3_nt: TGTGCCAGCAGCTCGTACAGGGGGGACAGCAATCAGCCCCAGCATTTT

j_call: TRBJ1-5
clone_size: .
v_call: TRBV7-9
d_call: TRBD1
cdr3_length: 15
cdr3_aa: CASSDGQAMNQPQHF
cdr3_nt: TGTGCCAGCAGCGATGGACAGGCCATGAATCAGCCCCAGCATTTT

j_call: TRBJ2-3
clone_size: few
v_call: TRBV10-3
d_call: TRBD2
cdr3_length: 18
cdr3_aa: CAISEFGTSGGLKDTQYF
cdr3_nt: TGTGCCATCAGTGAATTCGGGACTAGCGGGGGACTCAAAGATACGCAGTATTTT

j_call: TRBJ2-1
clone_size: .
v_call: TRBV9
d_call: .
cdr3_length: 15
cdr3_aa: CASSVAHRPYNEQFF
cdr3_nt: TGTGCCAGCAGCGTAGCCCACAGACCCTACAATGAGCAGTTCTTC

j_call: TRBJ2-2
clone_size: few
v_call: TRBV6-5
d_call: TRBD1
cdr3_length: 17
cdr3_aa: CASKLYRDRANTGELFF
cdr3_nt: TGTGCCAGCAAATTATATAGGGACAGGGCCAACACCGGGGAGCTGTTTTTT

j_call: TRBJ1-1
clone_size: few
v_call: TRBV9
d_call: .
cdr3_length: 15
cdr3_aa: CASSVGAGGNTEAFF
cdr3_nt: TGTGCCAGCAGCGTAGGGGCGGGGGGAAACACTGAAGCTTTCTTT

j_call: TRBJ2-1
clone_size: few
v_call: TRBV7-2
d_call: .
cdr3_length: 16
cdr3_aa: CASSLATGNAYNEQFF
cdr3_nt: TGTGCCAGCAGCTTAGCGACGGGGAATGCCTACAATGAGCAGTTCTTC

j_call: TRBJ1-4
clone_size: few
v_call: TRBV4-2
d_call: TRBD1
cdr3_length: 14
cdr3_aa: CASSLGTATEKLFF
cdr3_nt: TGTGCCAGCAGCCTCGGGACAGCGACCGAAAAACTGTTTTTT

j_call: TRBJ1-6
clone_size: .
v_call: TRBV27
d_call: .
cdr3_length: 15
cdr3_aa: CASSLRETSNSPLHF
cdr3_nt: TGTGCCAGCAGTTTAAGGGAGACTTCCAATTCACCCCTCCACTTT

j_call: TRBJ2-1
clone_size: .
v_call: TRBV4-2
d_call: .
cdr3_length: 14
cdr3_aa: CATGRQGPYNEQFF
cdr3_nt: TGTGCCACGGGCCGCCAGGGGCCCTACAATGAGCAGTTCTTC

j_call: TRBJ1-1
clone_size: .
v_call: TRBV7-9
d_call: .
cdr3_length: 15
cdr3_aa: CASSPEAARSTEAFF
cdr3_nt: TGTGCCAGCAGCCCAGAGGCGGCGCGGAGCACTGAAGCTTTCTTT

j_call: TRBJ1-5
clone_size: .
v_call: TRBV7-2
d_call: .
cdr3_length: 14
cdr3_aa: CASSLDRSNQPQHF
cdr3_nt: TGTGCCAGCAGCTTGGACCGTAGCAATCAGCCCCAGCATTTT

j_call: TRBJ2-7
clone_size: many
v_call: TRBV7-7
d_call: .
cdr3_length: 15
cdr3_aa: CASSLGPGDSYEQYF
cdr3_nt: TGTGCCAGCAGCTTAGGTCCAGGGGACTCCTACGAGCAGTACTTC

j_call: TRBJ2-5
clone_size: few
v_call: TRBV29-1
d_call: .
cdr3_length: 12
cdr3_aa: CSVEGDQETQYF
cdr3_nt: TGCAGCGTAGAGGGGGACCAAGAGACCCAGTACTTC

j_call: TRBJ2-3
clone_size: .
v_call: TRBV30
d_call: TRBD2
cdr3_length: 16
cdr3_aa: CAWSKGLAGGSDTQYF
cdr3_nt: TGTGCCTGGAGCAAGGGACTAGCGGGAGGGTCAGATACGCAGTATTTT

j_call: TRBJ1-1
clone_size: .
v_call: TRBV12-3/TRBV12-4
d_call: .
cdr3_length: 16
cdr3_aa: CASSLGKSELGSEAFF
cdr3_nt: TGTGCCAGCAGCCTGGGGAAATCGGAGTTGGGTTCTGAAGCTTTCTTT

j_call: TRBJ2-3
clone_size: few
v_call: TRBV7-9
d_call: .
cdr3_length: 14
cdr3_aa: CASSLLPEDLTQYF
cdr3_nt: TGTGCCAGCAGCCTACTTCCAGAGGACCTTACGCAGTATTTT

j_call: TRBJ2-1
clone_size: few
v_call: TRBV19
d_call: .
cdr3_length: 17
cdr3_aa: CASSIQRRLRDGGEQFF
cdr3_nt: TGTGCCAGTAGTATCCAGCGGCGCCTCCGGGACGGGGGTGAGCAGTTCTTC

j_call: TRBJ2-3
clone_size: .
v_call: TRBV10-3
d_call: .
cdr3_length: 14
cdr3_aa: CAISDFDHTDTQYF
cdr3_nt: TGTGCCATCAGTGATTTCGATCACACAGATACGCAGTATTTT

j_call: TRBJ2-4
clone_size: many
v_call: TRBV4-1
d_call: .
cdr3_length: 14
cdr3_aa: CASSQESTGGIQYF
cdr3_nt: TGCGCCAGCAGCCAAGAGTCCACTGGGGGCATTCAGTACTTC

j_call: TRBJ2-7
clone_size: .
v_call: TRBV5-1
d_call: TRBD2
cdr3_length: 14
cdr3_aa: CASSAGREAYEQYF
cdr3_nt: TGCGCCAGCAGCGCCGGGAGGGAGGCCTACGAGCAGTACTTC

j_call: TRBJ1-1
clone_size: .
v_call: TRBV15
d_call: .
cdr3_length: 14
cdr3_aa: CATSRVEEGTEAFF
cdr3_nt: TGTGCCACCAGCAGAGTCGAGGAGGGAACTGAAGCTTTCTTT

j_call: TRBJ2-7
clone_size: few
v_call: TRBV18
d_call: TRBD2
cdr3_length: 15
cdr3_aa: CASSRELAGPYEQYF
cdr3_nt: TGTGCCAGCTCACGGGAACTAGCGGGGCCCTACGAGCAGTACTTC

j_call: TRBJ2-5
clone_size: few
v_call: TRBV20-1
d_call: .
cdr3_length: 12
cdr3_aa: CSARISQETQYF
cdr3_nt: TGCAGTGCTAGAATCAGTCAGGAGACCCAGTACTTC

j_call: TRBJ2-3
clone_size: .
v_call: TRBV6-1
d_call: .
cdr3_length: 15
cdr3_aa: CASRTWTPVRDTQYF
cdr3_nt: TGTGCCAGCAGGACCTGGACCCCGGTACGAGATACGCAGTATTTT

j_call: TRBJ2-7
clone_size: .
v_call: TRBV12-3/TRBV12-4
d_call: .
cdr3_length: 13
cdr3_aa: CASSQGQVHEQYF
cdr3_nt: TGTGCCAGCAGCCAGGGTCAGGTCCACGAGCAGTACTTC

j_call: TRBJ1-1
clone_size: few
v_call: TRBV4-1
d_call: .
cdr3_length: 13
cdr3_aa: CASSPKFGTEAFF
cdr3_nt: TGCGCCAGCAGCCCGAAGTTCGGCACTGAAGCTTTCTTT

j_call: TRBJ1-2
clone_size: .
v_call: TRBV25-1
d_call: TRBD1
cdr3_length: 14
cdr3_aa: CASSPPGGSYGYTF
cdr3_nt: TGTGCCAGCAGTCCACCAGGGGGGTCCTATGGCTACACCTTC

j_call: TRBJ2-1
clone_size: .
v_call: TRBV11-3
d_call: .
cdr3_length: 17
cdr3_aa: CASSLVRVVSSYNEQFF
cdr3_nt: TGTGCCAGCAGCTTAGTTCGGGTAGTAAGCTCCTACAATGAGCAGTTCTTC

j_call: TRBJ1-5
clone_size: .
v_call: TRBV12-3/TRBV12-4
d_call: .
cdr3_length: 15
cdr3_aa: CASSFGLNRNQPQHF
cdr3_nt: TGTGCCAGCAGTTTCGGACTTAATCGCAATCAGCCCCAGCATTTT

j_call: TRBJ1-3
clone_size: many
v_call: TRBV20-1
d_call: TRBD1
cdr3_length: 18
cdr3_aa: CSAQVSAGTVNSGNTIYF
cdr3_nt: TGCAGTGCTCAGGTCTCGGCTGGGACAGTGAACTCTGGAAACACCATATATTTT

j_call: TRBJ2-6
clone_size: many
v_call: TRBV9
d_call: .
cdr3_length: 15
cdr3_aa: CASSVLGHGANVLTF
cdr3_nt: TGTGCCAGCAGCGTTCTAGGGCACGGGGCCAACGTCCTGACTTTC

j_call: TRBJ2-7
clone_size: .
v_call: TRBV6-2/TRBV6-3
d_call: .
cdr3_length: 20
cdr3_aa: CASSFRTRDQFSWAPYEQYF
cdr3_nt: TGTGCCAGCAGTTTTCGCACCCGGGACCAATTTTCCTGGGCCCCCTACGAGCAGTACTTC

j_call: TRBJ2-3
clone_size: once
v_call: TRBV7-3
d_call: .
cdr3_length: 14
cdr3_aa: CASSLRFQGGTQYF
cdr3_nt: TGTGCCAGCAGCTTAAGATTTCAGGGGGGTACGCAGTATTTT

j_call: TRBJ2-7
clone_size: .
v_call: TRBV6-6
d_call: TRBD2
cdr3_length: 16
cdr3_aa: CASSYYGGTSGYEQYF
cdr3_nt: TGTGCCAGCAGTTATTATGGAGGGACTAGCGGCTACGAGCAGTACTTC

j_call: TRBJ2-6
clone_size: once
v_call: TRBV7-8
d_call: .
cdr3_length: 19
cdr3_aa: CASSLAPGGAPGGANVLTF
cdr3_nt: TGTGCCAGCAGCTTAGCGCCGGGGGGCGCCCCGGGTGGGGCCAACGTCCTGACTTTC

j_call: TRBJ2-3
clone_size: .
v_call: TRBV6-5
d_call: TRBD1
cdr3_length: 14
cdr3_aa: CASSYGTASDTQYF
cdr3_nt: TGTGCCAGCAGTTATGGGACAGCATCAGATACGCAGTATTTT

j_call: TRBJ2-1
clone_size: .
v_call: TRBV30
d_call: TRBD2
cdr3_length: 19
cdr3_aa: CAWRPTSALQPLLYNEQFF
cdr3_nt: TGTGCCTGGAGGCCTACTAGCGCGCTACAGCCCTTACTTTACAATGAGCAGTTCTTC

j_call: TRBJ2-2
clone_size: .
v_call: TRBV7-8
d_call: TRBD2
cdr3_length: 15
cdr3_aa: CASSLVGTNTGELFF
cdr3_nt: TGTGCCAGCAGCTTAGTGGGGACTAATACCGGGGAGCTGTTTTTT

j_call: TRBJ1-2
clone_size: few
v_call: TRBV11-2
d_call: .
cdr3_length: 16
cdr3_aa: CASSSPLQQYTYGYTF
cdr3_nt: TGTGCCAGCAGCTCCCCGCTACAGCAGTACACCTATGGCTACACCTTC